This TCR beta chain stems from a study of vaccination and CD4 T cells after COVID-19. The overall study: Two Hispanic individuals were among six male and four female convalescent patients.

This CDR3 region has 16 residues. Germline V gene lookup returns CDR1 DFQATT and CDR2 SNEGSKA (reference sequence). The V gene lost 2 bases and the J gene lost 5 bases, with 21 bases spanning the gap. Points on this clonotype: Its antigen is not identified.

As to treatment: roughly ten-day PBMC culture with coronavirus spike peptide pools or control peptides (ViraFEST assay). ViraFEST stimulated the growth of antigen-specific T cells using peptide pools and subsequently profiled their TCRs by sequencing. Points from the study as a whole: Convalescent patients' median share of reactive clones seen only post-vaccination was approximately 90%.

The Oncomine TCR Beta short-read assay was applied to DNA of cultured CD4+ T cells. CD4+ T cells were cultured, and genomic DNA was extracted from them. TCRdb re-analysed the PCR reads in MiXCR, keeping a single row per CDR3 protein. Here the sample spans roughly 25,000 distinct CDR3 sequences, around two thirds being singletons. The chain is built from TRBV20-1 and TRBJ2-5, with a possible D match to TRBD1 (7 bases). This clonotype originated in a human donor who received a COVID-19 vaccine. The specimen comprised CD4+ T cells from blood, cultured in vitro, sampled after SARS-CoV-2 vaccination. The CDR3 reads CSARPGPGGNWETQYF. DNA of the CDR3: TGCAGTGCTAGACCAGGGCCAGGGGGGAACTGGGAGACCCAGTACTTC.